What follows are 11 T cell receptor beta chains derived from one specimen sequenced in a study of spatial heterogeneity in lung cancer. TCRdb reprocessed the 5' RACE reads with MiXCR, giving one entry per CDR3 protein. The sample contains around 25,000 distinct CDR3 sequences, roughly 5.7% of which appear only once. Specified time point: blood at routine non-recurrence follow-up after resection. The sample consisted of PBMCs, taken at follow-up. The receptors originated from a female donor with early-stage non-small cell lung cancer.

This clonotype was recorded at least ten times. The chain joins TRBV7-6 to TRBJ2-7; possibly TRBD1 for D (7 bases). Trimming took 0 bases from V and 6 from J, leaving 15 bases between them. Germline V lookup: CDR1 SGHVS, CDR2 FNYEAQ. This CDR3 comprises 15 residues. CDR3 protein: CASSLAAGGGFEQYF. CDR3 DNA sequence: TGTGCCAGCAGCTTAGCGGCAGGGGGAGGTTTCGAGCAGTACTTC.

This clonotype has ten or more counts. The rearrangement joins TRBV28 to TRBJ2-7; the match to TRBD2 covers 7 bases. V dropped 3 bases and J dropped 12; count of bases not matched to a gene: 17. Germline V gene sequence: CDR1 MDHEN, CDR2 SYDVKM. The CDR3 extends over 15 amino acids. The CDR3 DNA sequence: TGTGCCAGCAGTTTGGGGGGGGTACTCGAAACGAAGGGGTACTTC. This gives the protein CASSLGGVLETKGYF.

In its sample, this clonotype was seen many times. The V and J genes are TRBV20-1 and TRBJ1-3, with D unresolved. The CDR3 length is 16 residues. The germline gives CDR1 DFQATT, CDR2 SNEGSKA (reference sequence). The ends were cut back, 2 bases at V and 0 bases at J, with 14 bases in the middle. CDR3 coding DNA: TGCAGTGCTAGACCCTCTGACGGGAGCTCTGGAAACACCATATATTTT. Its protein is CSARPSDGSSGNTIYF.

This clonotype showed up many times. The gene calls are TRBV7-2 and TRBJ2-6; D remains unclear. The germline V gene has CDR1 SGHTA and CDR2 FQGNSA. The CDR3 loop spans 14 amino acids. The germline V and J ends were trimmed by 11 bases and 2 bases, with 13 bases remaining between them. CDR3 amino acids: CAGLGSPGANVLTF. The CDR3 bases are TGTGCCGGGCTGGGGTCTCCTGGGGCCAACGTCCTGACTTTC.

The gene calls are TRBV5-6 and TRBJ1-1, with D unresolved. The V gene's germline CDR1 is SGHDT and CDR2 YYEEEE. The V and J ends lost 4 bases and 3 bases respectively, with 13 bases between them. The CDR3 sequence is 14 residues long. CDR3 amino acids: CASSLLTRHTEAFF. The DNA of the CDR3 is TGTGCCAGCAGCCTCCTCACGAGGCACACTGAAGCTTTCTTT.

There are many counts of this clonotype. The chain carries TRBV2 and TRBJ2-5, with D uncertain. V shed 2 bases and J shed 4 bases, with 11 bases lying between them. The CDR3 runs to 14 residues. Looked up from germline, CDR1 is SNHLY and CDR2 is FYNNEI. CDR3 loop: CASSEPPSRETQYF. The CDR3 DNA reads as TGTGCCAGCAGTGAACCCCCTAGTCGAGAGACCCAGTACTTC.

This clonotype came up many times. The J gene is TRBJ2-7, the V gene TRBV30, with TRBD2 identical over 9 bases. J was trimmed by 7 bases and V by 3 bases; bases with no gene match: 7. The CDR3 is 13 residues long. CDR1 GTSNPN and CDR2 SVGIG come from the germline V gene (reference sequence). This CDR3 reads CAWSPGLAREQYF. The CDR3 bases are TGTGCCTGGAGCCCCGGACTAGCGAGGGAGCAGTACTTC.

This clonotype appeared many times. The chain combines TRBV19 with TRBJ2-3; D gene uncertain. Germline CDR1 LNHDA, CDR2 SQIVND (reference sequence). This CDR3 has 13 residues. V lost 10 bases, J lost 2 bases, and 13 bases lay in between. The CDR3 sequence: CATQKADTDTQYF. In DNA, the CDR3 is TGTGCCACCCAGAAGGCTGACACAGATACGCAGTATTTT.

This clonotype appeared many times. The CDR3 sequence: CASSPNPTDRVGNTIYF. CDR3 nucleotide sequence: TGCGCCAGCAGCCCCAACCCGACCGACAGGGTGGGAAACACCATATATTTT. The genes are TRBV23-1 and TRBJ1-3; 7 nucleotides line up with TRBD1. TRBV23-1 is an ORF; its function is uncertain. The CDR3 runs 17 residues. V shed 6 bases and J 4 bases; nucleotides not matched to a gene: 15.

This clonotype has ten or more counts. This sequence joins TRBV20-1 and TRBJ2-5; D is undetermined. Germline V gene sequence: CDR1 DFQATT, CDR2 SNEGSKA (reference sequence). The CDR3 is 15 residues long. Trimming cost V 0 bases and J 2 bases, with 13 bases left between them. The CDR3 protein is CSARDNLQVQETQYF. The CDR3 DNA follows: TGCAGTGCTAGAGATAATTTGCAGGTTCAAGAGACCCAGTACTTC.

At least ten counts were recorded for this clonotype. This chain connects TRBV2 to TRBJ2-7; tentatively, D is TRBD2 (5 bases). CDR3 length equals 14 residues. Germline values: CDR1 SNHLY, CDR2 FYNNEI. Between the trimmed V and J ends, which lost 6 bases and 0 bases, there was a span of 12 bases. The CDR3: CASREVPASYEQYF. The CDR3, as DNA: TGTGCCAGCAGGGAGGTCCCAGCCTCCTACGAGCAGTACTTC.